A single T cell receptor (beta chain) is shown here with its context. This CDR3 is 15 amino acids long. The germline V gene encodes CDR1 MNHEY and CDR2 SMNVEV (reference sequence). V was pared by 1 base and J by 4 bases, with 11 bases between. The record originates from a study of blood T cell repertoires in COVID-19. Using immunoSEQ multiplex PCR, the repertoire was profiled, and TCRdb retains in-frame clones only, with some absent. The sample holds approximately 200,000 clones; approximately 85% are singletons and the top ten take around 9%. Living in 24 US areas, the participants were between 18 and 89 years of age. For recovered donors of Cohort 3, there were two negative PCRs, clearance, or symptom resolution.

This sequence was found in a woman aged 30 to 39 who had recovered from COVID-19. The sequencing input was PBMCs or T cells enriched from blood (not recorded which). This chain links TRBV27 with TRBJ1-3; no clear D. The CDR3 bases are TGTGCCAGCAGTTTATACGGTATCTCCGGAAACACCATATATTTT. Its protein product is CASSLYGISGNTIYF.